This T cell receptor (beta chain) was obtained from a study of blood T cell repertoires in COVID-19. Study-wide context: COVID-19 samples from acute and convalescent phases originated in the United States, Italy and Spain.

As processed by the authors: How many nucleated cells were present was estimated from reference gene primer amplification. Clones were read by immunoSEQ multiplex PCR, and TCRdb kept only the in-frame ones, dropping some. Clonal size and the V and J genes are those of that table, whereas D and trimming came from the DNA. The top ten hold roughly a tenth of the sample, which has more than 250,000 clones, around 84% seen once. Individuals aged about 18 to 90 years were recruited from 24 US areas. Looked up from germline, CDR1 is MGHRA and CDR2 is YSYEKL. CDR3 length equals 17 residues. Deletions cut 2 bases from V and 0 bases from J, with 14 bases between.

Sequenced material: PBMCs or T cells enriched from blood (not recorded which). The genes are TRBV4-1 and TRBJ1-3, with a tentative D call TRBD1 (5 bases). The receptor was isolated from a young woman who had recovered from COVID-19. CDR3 nucleotide sequence: TGCGCCAGCAGCCAATTCGCCCAGGGCGACTCTGGAAACACCATATATTTT. Its protein product is CASSQFAQGDSGNTIYF.